The rows below give T cell receptor beta chains drawn from one sample of a study of control samples from healthy donors and cancer patients. The repertoire was sequenced with immunoSEQ multiplex PCR; TCRdb's copy has only in-frame clones and lacks some. In the table there are fewer than 150,000 clones, under 95% of which are singletons. The material sequenced was blood. The receptors stem from a man aged 18 to 35 in good health. Both conserved end residues are part of each CDR3. The order of the fields is CDR3 length, D gene, clone size, J gene, V gene, CDR3 protein, CDR3 DNA. The D gene is left open where the match is weak. Size tells how often a clone was seen (once, few, many) or the class of an expanded clone, and some rows leave it out.

>16|NA|NA|TRBJ2-1|TRBV7-9
CASSFKPGAENNEQFF
TGTGCCAGCAGCTTCAAGCCCGGGGCTGAAAACAATGAGCAGTTCTTC
>14|NA|NA|TRBJ1-2|TRBV13
CASSFAGVDYGYTF
TGTGCCAGCAGCTTCGCGGGAGTTGACTATGGCTACACCTTC
>14|TRBD2|NA|TRBJ2-7|TRBV5-1
CASSPRGGRYEQYF
TGCGCCAGCAGCCCCCGGGGGGGCCGCTACGAGCAGTACTTC
>14|NA|once|TRBJ2-7|TRBV10-3
CAISDPQELYEQYF
TGTGCCATCAGTGACCCCCAGGAACTCTACGAGCAGTACTTC
>13|NA|NA|TRBJ2-1|TRBV7-9
CASSLDNDNEQFF
TGTGCCAGCAGCTTAGATAACGACAATGAGCAGTTCTTC
>14|TRBD2|NA|TRBJ2-5|TRBV19
CASSLTSGQETQYF
TGTGCCAGTAGTCTAACTAGCGGACAAGAGACCCAGTACTTC
>16|NA|NA|TRBJ2-1|TRBV29-1
CSVPSMGRGVYNEQFF
TGCAGCGTTCCCTCAATGGGGCGGGGCGTCTACAATGAGCAGTTCTTC
>13|NA|NA|TRBJ1-2|TRBV4-1
CASSQERPYGYTF
TGCGCCAGCAGCCAAGAACGACCCTATGGCTACACCTTC
>13|NA|NA|TRBJ1-1|TRBV15
CATSRDKNTEAFF
TGTGCCACCAGCAGAGATAAAAACACTGAAGCTTTCTTT
>14|NA|NA|TRBJ1-1|TRBV5-1
CASRRFLANTEAFF
TGCGCCAGCAGAAGATTTTTGGCGAACACTGAAGCTTTCTTT
>15|NA|NA|TRBJ1-2|TRBV7-9
CASSTGATGSYGYTF
TGTGCCAGCAGCACGGGGGCGACCGGGTCCTATGGCTACACCTTC
>14|NA|NA|TRBJ2-5|TRBV2
CASSDRSAQETQYF
TGTGCCAGCAGCGACAGGAGCGCTCAAGAGACCCAGTACTTC
>16|NA|NA|TRBJ2-3|TRBV19
CASSLTGTITTDTQYF
TGTGCCAGTAGCCTGACAGGGACTATCACCACAGATACGCAGTATTTT
>13|NA|NA|TRBJ2-2|TRBV18
CASSPGNTGELFF
TGTGCCAGCTCACCTGGAAACACCGGGGAGCTGTTTTTT
>17|NA|NA|TRBJ2-7|TRBV10-2
CASSESSLGSSSYEQYF
TGCGCCAGCAGTGAGTCGAGTTTGGGTTCTAGCTCCTACGAGCAGTACTTC
>15|NA|NA|TRBJ1-3|TRBV5-1
CASSLEGSDGNTIYF
TGCGCCAGCAGCTTGGAGGGATCTGACGGAAACACCATATATTTT
>16|NA|NA|TRBJ1-2|TRBV7-9
CASSSSRGADNYGYTF
TGTGCCAGCAGTTCCTCTCGGGGGGCCGATAACTATGGCTACACCTTC
>15|NA|once|TRBJ1-1|TRBV12-5
CASAEGGTWDTEAFF
TGTGCTAGTGCAGAGGGCGGGACCTGGGACACTGAAGCTTTCTTT
>13|NA|NA|TRBJ2-7|TRBV5-1
CASSLAAGHEQYF
TGCGCCAGCAGCTTGGCTGCGGGGCACGAGCAGTACTTC
>12|NA|NA|TRBJ2-1|TRBV5-4
CASSPPGNEQFF
TGTGCCAGCAGCCCGCCGGGCAATGAGCAGTTCTTC
>14|NA|NA|TRBJ2-7|TRBV6-5
CASIMRRRGYEQYF
TGTGCCAGCATAATGCGTCGCAGAGGCTACGAGCAGTACTTC
>15|NA|NA|TRBJ2-7|TRBV27
CASREQEGGSNEQYF
TGTGCCAGCAGGGAACAGGAGGGGGGGTCCAACGAGCAGTACTTC
>14|TRBD1|NA|TRBJ1-4|TRBV5-1
CASSLRDRGEKLFF
TGCGCCAGCAGCCTCCGGGACAGGGGTGAAAAACTGTTTTTT
>16|NA|NA|TRBJ1-2|TRBV15
CATSRVGQQGIYGYTF
TGTGCCACCAGCAGAGTGGGTCAGCAGGGGATCTATGGCTACACCTTC
>15|NA|NA|TRBJ1-5|TRBV3-1/TRBV3-2
CASSQDSRDNQPQHF
TGTGCCAGCAGCCAAGATTCCAGGGACAATCAGCCCCAGCATTTT
>15|NA|NA|TRBJ2-7|TRBV14
CASSQERGTYYEQYF
TGTGCCAGCAGCCAAGAGAGGGGTACCTACTACGAGCAGTACTTC
>16|NA|NA|TRBJ1-1|TRBV5-1
CASSLNAMASYTEAFF
TGCGCCAGCAGCTTGAATGCGATGGCCAGCTACACTGAAGCTTTCTTT
>14|TRBD1|NA|TRBJ1-4|TRBV6-1
CASTPGQGREKLFF
TGTGCCAGCACTCCGGGACAGGGTCGTGAAAAACTGTTTTTT
>14|NA|NA|TRBJ1-2|TRBV6-6
CASRITTAGYGYTF
TGTGCCAGCAGAATTACGACAGCCGGCTATGGCTACACCTTC
>12|NA|once|TRBJ2-2|TRBV15
CATGRSTGELFF
TGTGCCACCGGGAGGTCCACCGGGGAGCTGTTTTTT
>13|NA|NA|TRBJ2-3|TRBV2
CASSEGRTDTQYF
TGTGCCAGCAGTGAGGGGAGAACAGATACGCAGTATTTT
>12|NA|NA|TRBJ2-5|TRBV18
CASSEDLGTQYF
TGTGCCAGCTCAGAAGACTTAGGGACCCAGTACTTC
>14|NA|NA|TRBJ2-2|TRBV19
CASSIEVSTGELFF
TGTGCCAGTAGTATTGAAGTATCCACCGGGGAGCTGTTTTTT
>13|NA|NA|TRBJ1-2|TRBV12-3/TRBV12-4
CASSRHSNYGYTF
TGTGCCAGCAGCCGACATTCTAACTATGGCTACACCTTC
>16|NA|NA|TRBJ1-1|TRBV5-4
CASKTRDGDLNTEAFF
TGTGCCAGCAAGACCCGGGACGGAGATCTGAACACTGAAGCTTTCTTT
>12|NA|NA|TRBJ2-3|TRBV11-2
CASSWALDTQYF
TGTGCCAGCAGCTGGGCCTTAGATACGCAGTATTTT
>15|NA|NA|TRBJ1-1|TRBV19
CASKPAGGGNTEAFF
TGTGCCAGTAAACCCGCCGGGGGGGGGAACACTGAAGCTTTCTTT
>18|NA|once|TRBJ1-4|TRBV18
CASSPPMGQRATNEKLFF
TGTGCCAGCTCTCCTCCTATGGGACAACGAGCAACTAATGAAAAACTGTTTTTT
>12|TRBD1|NA|TRBJ1-1|TRBV19
CASSQGASGAFF
TGTGCCAGTAGTCAGGGGGCATCGGGAGCTTTCTTT
>15|TRBD2|NA|TRBJ2-5|TRBV7-2
CASSLGAGGTETQYF
TGTGCCAGCAGCTTAGGTGCCGGGGGGACGGAGACCCAGTACTTC
>14|NA|NA|TRBJ2-5|TRBV7-8
CASSSSTQEETQYF
TGTGCCAGCAGCTCTTCGACACAAGAAGAGACCCAGTACTTC